This entry describes one T cell receptor beta chain. These data come from a study of cytomegalovirus exposure and HLA in healthy donors. TCRdb's copy holds only in-frame clones and misses some; the assay was immunoSEQ multiplex PCR. The sample has 280,000 or so clones, 85% to 90% seen once. There are 14 residues in the CDR3. Germline-derived CDR1 and CDR2 are MNHEY and SMNVEV (reference sequence). V shed 5 bases and J 6 bases; nucleotides not matched to a gene: 7. The sequenced sample consisted of PBMCs. The chain links TRBV27 to TRBJ1-1, with 9 bases aligning to TRBD1. This TCR derives from a woman between 18 and 29 years old in good health and CMV-seronegative. The CDR3 DNA sequence: TGTGCCAGCAGTCCTGGGACAGGGACAGCTGAAGCTTTCTTT. It specifies CASSPGTGTAEAFF.